This entry is about one T cell receptor beta chain. Its antigen is unknown. TCRdb reprocessed the RACE reads with MiXCR, giving one entry per CDR3 protein. This table has 75,000 to 90,000 distinct CDR3 sequences, roughly a tenth appearing once. Germline V gives CDR1 LNHDA, CDR2 SQIVND (reference sequence). The V and J ends lost 3 bases and 0 bases respectively, with 21 bases between them. The CDR3 runs to 19 residues. These data are taken from a study of human T cells and chemical hapten exposure. Study results and caveats: It should be noted that donors had alopecia, so their immune response may differ from healthy people's.

Time point indicated: patch test 3, about 24 weeks after DPC sensitization. Treatment of the sample: therapeutic diphenylcyclopropenone sensitization with weekly scalp DPC. The material sequenced was whole blood, taken in connection with sensitization to the hapten diphenylcyclopropenone (DPC). This chain links TRBV19 with TRBJ2-1; tentatively, D is TRBD2 (6 bases). This clonotype originated in a woman aged 45-65 years with alopecia areata. Some clones in this sample may be carry-over from other donors' samples. This chain's CDR3 is CASSISPRFAGLSYNEQFF. CDR3 nucleotides: TGTGCCAGTAGTATTTCCCCAAGATTTGCGGGACTCTCCTACAATGAGCAGTTCTTC.